This T cell receptor (beta chain) was identified during a study of CD8 T cells in ankylosing spondylitis. General study findings and limits: Seemingly characteristic of ankylosing spondylitis blood was a TCR beta motif consisting of eight highly homologous variants.

Quantitative 5'-RACE with molecular barcodes generated TCR beta libraries. MiXCR, run by TCRdb on the 5' RACE reads, gives a single entry per CDR3 protein. The data contain approximately 550,000 distinct CDR3 sequences, more than 9.5% of them singletons. Of note for this clonotype: Antigen specificity is unknown.

The CDR3 runs 16 residues. V was clipped by 1 base and J by 3 bases, with 13 bases between them. Germline V gene lookup returns CDR1 SGHDN and CDR2 FVKESK. The chain couples TRBV14 to TRBJ2-1; maybe TRBD2 (5 bases). What was sequenced was blood, either unsorted or a sorted T cell fraction (not recorded which). The TCR sequence derives from a male donor with ankylosing spondylitis. The CDR3: CASSQGSAWGYNEQFF. The CDR3 DNA follows: TGTGCCAGCAGCCAAGGTAGCGCCTGGGGCTACAATGAGCAGTTCTTC.